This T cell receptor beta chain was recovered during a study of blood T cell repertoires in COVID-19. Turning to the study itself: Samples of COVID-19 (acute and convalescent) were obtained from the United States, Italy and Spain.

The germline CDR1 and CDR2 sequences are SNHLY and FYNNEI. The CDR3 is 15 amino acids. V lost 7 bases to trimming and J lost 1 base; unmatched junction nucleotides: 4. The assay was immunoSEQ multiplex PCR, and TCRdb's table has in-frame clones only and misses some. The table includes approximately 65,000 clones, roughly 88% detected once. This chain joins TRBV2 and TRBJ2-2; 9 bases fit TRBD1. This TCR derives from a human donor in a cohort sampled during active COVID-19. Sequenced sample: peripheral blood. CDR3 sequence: CASIQDRGNTGELFF. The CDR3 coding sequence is TGTGCCAGCATCCAGGACAGGGGGAACACCGGGGAGCTGTTTTTT.